Described below is a single T cell receptor (beta chain) sequence and its context. The run depth of the assay was deep. Evenly divided among several immunoSEQ plates was the genomic DNA of each subset. This table comes from immunoSEQ multiplex PCR, and its TCRdb copy is limited to in-frame clones, with some not included. Of 2 million to 2.5 million clones in the sample, about 93% were seen once. The naive CD8 fraction comprised CD45RO-negative cells positively selected for CCR7 and excluded terminally differentiated effector memory CD45RA+ cells. This record comes from a study of shared clonotypes between healthy human individuals. This receptor was taken from a young man in good health. Some clones in this sample may be carry-over from other donors' samples. Sequencing was carried out using naive CD8+ T cells from PBMCs.

The CDR3 loop is CSGLRQGTYNEQFF. The CDR3, as DNA: TGCAGCGGCCTGCGACAGGGAACCTACAATGAGCAGTTCTTC. The chain uses TRBV29-1 and TRBJ2-1, with 7 bases that match TRBD1. V lost 7 bases to trimming and J lost 2 bases; unmatched junction nucleotides: 8. Germline V gene sequence: CDR1 SQVTM, CDR2 ANQGSEA. The CDR3 runs 14 residues.